The T cell receptor (beta chain) described here comes from a study of cytomegalovirus exposure and HLA in healthy donors. The PCR made use of 60 Vbeta and 13 Jbeta primers. Measured with immunoSEQ multiplex PCR; TCRdb has only the in-frame clones, and not every one. The sample includes about 87,000 clones. CDR1 and CDR2 from the germline V gene are SGDLS and YYNGEE. Losses at the gene ends were 3 bases for V and 1 base for J; bases not matched to a gene: 8. The CDR3 length is 17 residues. Sequenced sample: PBMCs. The TCR originated in a man between 50 and 59 years old in good health and CMV-seropositive. V usage is TRBV9 and J usage is TRBJ2-3; the match to TRBD2 covers 10 bases. CDR3 DNA: TGTGCCAGCAGCGCCGGGGGCGGGACTAGCGGCACAGATACGCAGTATTTT. Its translation is CASSAGGGTSGTDTQYF. Drawing the rest from reference TRBV9 and TRBJ2-3, the complete variable domain is DSGVTQTPKHLITATGQRVTLRCSPRSGDLSVYWYQQSLDQGLQFLIQYYNGEERAKGNILERFSAQQFPDLHSELNLSSLELGDSALYFCASSAGGGTSGTDTQYFGPGTRLTVL.